A selection of T cell receptor beta chains follows, all from one sample in a study of T cell changes during pregnancy in multiple sclerosis. Only in-frame clones appear in the TCRdb table, and some are missing; sequencing was by immunoSEQ multiplex PCR. The data show 90,000 to 120,000 clones, with around nine tenths seen just once and 1.2% held by the top ten. Sequencing used peripheral blood, obtained in the second trimester of pregnancy. The source of these receptors is a female donor with multiple sclerosis, enrolled in a pregnancy study. The CDR3 runs from the conserved cysteine through the conserved F or W. Fields, in order: clone size, V gene, CDR3 length, D gene, J gene, CDR3 protein, CDR3 DNA. D genes are given only for firm matches. Clone size, where shown, is once, few, many, or a class for clones that have expanded.

size: NA; V: TRBV9; length: 16; D: NA; J: TRBJ2-6; CDR3: CASSGGHNSGANVLTF; DNA: TGTGCCAGCAGCGGGGGACATAACTCTGGGGCCAACGTCCTGACTTTC
size: NA; V: TRBV28; length: 14; D: NA; J: TRBJ2-7; CDR3: CASSSAGQMYEQYF; DNA: TGTGCCAGCAGTTCGGCGGGTCAAATGTACGAGCAGTACTTC
size: NA; V: TRBV7-2; length: 13; D: TRBD1; J: TRBJ2-7; CDR3: CASSLVTGDEQYF; DNA: TGTGCCAGCAGCTTAGTTACAGGGGACGAGCAGTACTTC
size: NA; V: TRBV28; length: 14; D: TRBD1; J: TRBJ2-7; CDR3: CASSTGTDPYEQYF; DNA: TGTGCCAGCAGTACCGGGACAGACCCTTACGAGCAGTACTTC
size: NA; V: TRBV27; length: 14; D: NA; J: TRBJ2-1; CDR3: CASSLGSQNNEQFF; DNA: TGTGCCAGCAGTTTGGGGAGCCAAAACAATGAGCAGTTCTTC
size: NA; V: TRBV11-2; length: 14; D: TRBD2; J: TRBJ2-5; CDR3: CASGAGGGAETQYF; DNA: TGTGCCAGCGGGGCGGGAGGGGGGGCGGAGACCCAGTACTTC
size: once; V: TRBV18; length: 16; D: NA; J: TRBJ1-1; CDR3: CASSPIWPATGTEAFF; DNA: TGTGCCAGCTCACCAATTTGGCCGGCCACGGGTACTGAAGCTTTCTTT
size: NA; V: TRBV21-1; length: 18; D: NA; J: TRBJ2-6; CDR3: CASSKGGRLGSGANVLTF; DNA: TGTGCCAGCAGCAAAGGAGGCCGCCTCGGCTCTGGGGCCAACGTCCTGACTTTC
size: NA; V: TRBV5-6; length: 16; D: NA; J: TRBJ2-5; CDR3: CASSQNGSDVEETQYF; DNA: TGTGCCAGCAGCCAGAATGGGAGCGACGTAGAAGAGACCCAGTACTTC
size: NA; V: TRBV27; length: 15; D: TRBD1; J: TRBJ1-1; CDR3: CASSSSGTGPTEAFF; DNA: TGTGCCAGCAGTTCTTCCGGGACAGGGCCCACTGAAGCTTTCTTT
size: NA; V: TRBV19; length: 14; D: TRBD2; J: TRBJ2-7; CDR3: CASSNPGGTYEQYF; DNA: TGTGCCAGTAGTAATCCGGGAGGGACCTACGAGCAGTACTTC
size: NA; V: TRBV7-8; length: 16; D: NA; J: TRBJ1-4; CDR3: CASSQIRDRGSEKLFF; DNA: TGTGCCAGCAGCCAAATACGCGATCGAGGGAGTGAAAAACTGTTTTTT
size: once; V: TRBV6-1; length: 15; D: TRBD2; J: TRBJ2-3; CDR3: CASSEQGGSGGTQYF; DNA: TGTGCCAGCAGTGAACAGGGCGGGAGTGGCGGTACGCAGTATTTT
size: NA; V: TRBV19; length: 14; D: TRBD2; J: TRBJ2-3; CDR3: CASSTSGTTDTQYF; DNA: TGTGCCAGTAGTACTAGCGGGACCACAGATACGCAGTATTTT
size: NA; V: TRBV5-1; length: 15; D: TRBD2; J: TRBJ2-5; CDR3: CASSVFSGSLKTQYF; DNA: TGCGCCAGCAGCGTTTTTAGCGGGAGCTTAAAGACCCAGTACTTC
size: NA; V: TRBV11-2; length: 14; D: TRBD1; J: TRBJ1-5; CDR3: CASSLDRGGQPQHF; DNA: TGTGCCAGCAGCTTGGACAGGGGAGGCCAGCCCCAGCATTTT
size: NA; V: TRBV7-3; length: 14; D: NA; J: TRBJ1-1; CDR3: CASSLYPPGTEAFF; DNA: TGTGCCAGCAGCTTATACCCTCCAGGAACTGAAGCTTTCTTT
size: NA; V: TRBV7-9; length: 13; D: NA; J: TRBJ1-1; CDR3: CASSPLGQTEAFF; DNA: TGTGCCAGCAGCCCCCTTGGACAGACTGAAGCTTTCTTT
size: NA; V: TRBV5-6; length: 18; D: TRBD1; J: TRBJ2-1; CDR3: CASSSTAGQGSSYNEQFF; DNA: TGTGCCAGCAGCTCCACGGCGGGACAGGGTAGCTCCTACAATGAGCAGTTCTTC
size: NA; V: TRBV13; length: 13; D: NA; J: TRBJ2-3; CDR3: CASSPRGSDTQYF; DNA: TGTGCCAGCAGCCCTCGGGGGTCAGATACGCAGTATTTT
size: NA; V: TRBV28; length: 13; D: TRBD1; J: TRBJ1-2; CDR3: CASNRGQGHGYTF; DNA: TGTGCCAGCAACAGGGGACAGGGGCATGGCTACACCTTC
size: NA; V: TRBV5-4; length: 13; D: TRBD1; J: TRBJ1-1; CDR3: CASSGQGNTEAFF; DNA: TGTGCCAGCAGCGGACAGGGTAACACTGAAGCTTTCTTT
size: NA; V: TRBV7-2; length: 15; D: NA; J: TRBJ2-2; CDR3: CASSFRQGGTGELFF; DNA: TGTGCCAGCAGCTTCCGGCAGGGAGGAACCGGGGAGCTGTTTTTT
size: NA; V: TRBV6-1; length: 14; D: NA; J: TRBJ1-1; CDR3: CASSERRAPTGAFF; DNA: TGTGCCAGCAGTGAAAGGAGGGCCCCGACGGGAGCTTTCTTT
size: NA; V: TRBV6-6; length: 14; D: TRBD1; J: TRBJ1-5; CDR3: CASSYGQGGQPQHF; DNA: TGTGCCAGCAGTTACGGACAGGGCGGTCAGCCCCAGCATTTT
size: NA; V: TRBV11-2; length: 19; D: TRBD2; J: TRBJ2-1; CDR3: CASSLDPRLAGVKGSEQFF; DNA: TGTGCCAGCAGCTTAGATCCTCGACTAGCGGGAGTCAAGGGATCTGAGCAGTTCTTC
size: NA; V: TRBV30; length: 13; D: NA; J: TRBJ2-5; CDR3: CAWKAGFQETQYF; DNA: TGTGCCTGGAAGGCAGGGTTCCAAGAGACCCAGTACTTC
size: NA; V: TRBV2; length: 18; D: NA; J: TRBJ2-2; CDR3: CASSVTGGAVANTGELFF; DNA: TGTGCCAGCAGTGTCACAGGGGGGGCAGTAGCGAACACCGGGGAGCTGTTTTTT
size: NA; V: TRBV6-5; length: 16; D: NA; J: TRBJ2-3; CDR3: CASSLGLSSSTDTQYF; DNA: TGTGCCAGCAGTTTGGGACTTTCCTCTAGCACAGATACGCAGTATTTT
size: NA; V: TRBV29-1; length: 15; D: TRBD1; J: TRBJ1-4; CDR3: CSVATGVGTNEKLFF; DNA: TGCAGCGTCGCCACAGGGGTCGGAACTAATGAAAAACTGTTTTTT
size: NA; V: TRBV29-1; length: 15; D: NA; J: TRBJ2-5; CDR3: CSATPTRGVQETQYF; DNA: TGCAGCGCCACACCCACCAGGGGGGTGCAAGAGACCCAGTACTTC
size: NA; V: TRBV30; length: 15; D: TRBD1; J: TRBJ2-5; CDR3: CAWNKLGQGGETQYF; DNA: TGTGCCTGGAACAAACTAGGACAGGGGGGAGAGACCCAGTACTTC
size: once; V: TRBV27; length: 15; D: TRBD2; J: TRBJ2-2; CDR3: CASSLVAGGPGELFF; DNA: TGTGCCAGCAGTTTGGTAGCGGGGGGGCCCGGGGAGCTGTTTTTT
size: NA; V: TRBV27; length: 12; D: TRBD1; J: TRBJ1-1; CDR3: CASSRTGSEAFF; DNA: TGTGCCAGCAGCCGGACAGGATCTGAAGCTTTCTTT
size: NA; V: TRBV19; length: 13; D: NA; J: TRBJ2-2; CDR3: CASSPSVVGELFF; DNA: TGTGCCAGTAGTCCGAGTGTCGTCGGGGAGCTGTTTTTT
size: NA; V: TRBV5-1; length: 15; D: NA; J: TRBJ2-2; CDR3: CASRLTGLDTGELFF; DNA: TGCGCCAGCAGGCTAACAGGGCTCGACACCGGGGAGCTGTTTTTT
size: NA; V: TRBV6-4; length: 15; D: TRBD2; J: TRBJ2-3; CDR3: CASSASSGSTDTQYF; DNA: TGTGCCAGCAGTGCCTCTAGCGGGAGCACAGATACGCAGTATTTT
size: once; V: TRBV5-1; length: 16; D: TRBD2; J: TRBJ2-2; CDR3: CASSSVAGGPSGELFF; DNA: TGCGCCAGCAGCTCAGTAGCGGGAGGGCCATCCGGGGAGCTGTTTTTT
size: NA; V: TRBV6-1; length: 13; D: NA; J: TRBJ2-5; CDR3: CASSGSGFETQYF; DNA: TGTGCCAGCAGTGGATCGGGTTTCGAGACCCAGTACTTC
size: few; V: TRBV5-4; length: 14; D: NA; J: TRBJ2-1; CDR3: CASSPGLLGNEQFF; DNA: TGTGCCAGCAGCCCGGGACTTTTGGGGAATGAGCAGTTCTTC
size: NA; V: TRBV6-1; length: 14; D: TRBD1; J: TRBJ2-7; CDR3: CASSGGQGFYEQYF; DNA: TGTGCCAGCAGTGGGGGACAGGGATTCTACGAGCAGTACTTC
size: NA; V: TRBV27; length: 16; D: NA; J: TRBJ1-2; CDR3: CASSLSWAGPNYGYTF; DNA: TGTGCCAGCAGTTTATCCTGGGCAGGCCCTAACTATGGCTACACCTTC
size: NA; V: TRBV5-6; length: 13; D: NA; J: TRBJ1-2; CDR3: CASSLGRIYGYTF; DNA: TGTGCCAGCAGCTTGGGGCGGATCTATGGCTACACCTTC